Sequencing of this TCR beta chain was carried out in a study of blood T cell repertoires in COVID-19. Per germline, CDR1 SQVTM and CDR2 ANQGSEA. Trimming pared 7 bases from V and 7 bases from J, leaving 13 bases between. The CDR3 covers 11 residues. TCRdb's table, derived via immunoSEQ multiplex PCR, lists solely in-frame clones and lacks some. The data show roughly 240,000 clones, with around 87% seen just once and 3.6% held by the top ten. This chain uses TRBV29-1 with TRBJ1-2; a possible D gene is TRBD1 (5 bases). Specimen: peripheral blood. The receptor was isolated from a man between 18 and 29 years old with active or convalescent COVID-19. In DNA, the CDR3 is TGCAGCGCTCGGGGGGAGGCTGGCTACACCTTC. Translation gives CSARGEAGYTF.